Sequencing of this T cell receptor beta chain was carried out in a study of T cells in Graves' hyperthyroidism and ophthalmopathy. This clonotype was observed a few times. The CDR3 is made up of 14 amino acids. In germline, CDR1 is SEHNR, CDR2 FQNEAQ (reference sequence). Trimming stripped 5 bases from V and 4 bases from J, with 12 bases between. Amplification yielded TCR beta CDR3 regions, with RNA transcripts as the source. During a first-round RT-PCR of the TCR CDR3, the HTBI primer set was used. MiXCR, applied by TCRdb to the multiplex PCR reads, yields one record per CDR3 protein. The sample has about 560,000 distinct CDR3 sequences, 12% to 15% seen once; the top ten hold about 15%. Hyperthyroidism, newly diagnosed and lasting under 2 months, affected patients aged 18 to 65.

This clonotype was obtained from a woman in her thirties or forties with Graves' hyperthyroidism. This chain uses TRBV7-9 with TRBJ2-1; a possible D gene is TRBD2 (6 bases). Sequencing was done on a sample of blood. The CDR3 nucleotides are TGTGCCAGCAGCCCCTTGGAGGGATACAATGAGCAGTTCTTC. As protein: CASSPLEGYNEQFF.